The rows below give T cell receptor beta chains drawn from one sample of a study of CD4+ T cells in melanoma. Sequencing was performed with immunoSEQ multiplex PCR; in TCRdb, only in-frame clones are kept and a portion is missing. The sample has around 130,000 clones; about nine tenths are singletons. These receptor sequences come from a human donor with melanoma. Each CDR3 is given with its conserved first and last residue. The order of the fields is D gene, V gene, clone size, J gene, CDR3 DNA, CDR3 protein. A D gene is named only where the DNA matches it firmly. Where a row states a size, it is once, few, many or the class of an expanded clone; other rows omit it.

>TRBD1|TRBV6-1|-|TRBJ1-6
TGTGCCAGCAGTGAGGAGGGACAGGTTTATTTGGATTCACCCCTCCACTTT
CASSEEGQVYLDSPLHF
>-|TRBV6-1|once|TRBJ2-1
TGTGCCAGCCATAGGGAGATCTCCTACAATGAGCAGTTCTTC
CASHREISYNEQFF
>-|TRBV18|-|TRBJ1-4
TGTGCCAGCTCCGTCAGGGGCGATGGTGAAAAACTGTTTTTT
CASSVRGDGEKLFF
>TRBD2|TRBV15|-|TRBJ2-1
TGTGCCACCAGCGCGCAGACTAGCACGGAGCAGTTCTTC
CATSAQTSTEQFF
>-|TRBV30|-|TRBJ1-2
TGTGCCTGGAGTCTCGGGCAGGGGAGCTATGGCTACACCTTC
CAWSLGQGSYGYTF
>-|TRBV2|-|TRBJ1-1
TGTGCCAGCAGTGGGGGCCTTAGGGGCAGTGAAGCTTTCTTT
CASSGGLRGSEAFF
>-|TRBV6-5|-|TRBJ1-3
TGTGCCAGCAGTTCCCCTCCCCAAGGAAACACCATATATTTT
CASSSPPQGNTIYF
>-|TRBV30|-|TRBJ1-1
TGTGCCTGGAGTGTTAGGGCGAACACTGAAGCTTTCTTT
CAWSVRANTEAFF
>-|TRBV7-9|-|TRBJ1-1
TGTGCCAGCAGCTTCGGAAATCCTGAAGCTTTCTTT
CASSFGNPEAFF
>-|TRBV7-9|once|TRBJ2-5
TGTGCCAGCAGCTTAATTCTCGGGACTCATGAGACCCAGTACTTC
CASSLILGTHETQYF
>-|TRBV19|-|TRBJ1-5
TGTGCCAGTAGTATACGAGATAGCAATCAGCCCCAGCATTTT
CASSIRDSNQPQHF
>TRBD2|TRBV7-2|-|TRBJ2-1
TGTGCCAGCAGCTTAGTCGGGACTAGCGGGTACAATGAGCAGTTCTTC
CASSLVGTSGYNEQFF
>-|TRBV6-5|few|TRBJ1-1
TGTGCCAGCAGTTACTCGATCACGGAGAACACTGAAGCTTTCTTT
CASSYSITENTEAFF
>-|TRBV2|-|TRBJ2-3
TGTGCCAGCAGGCGTAACAGGGGAGGAGATACGCAGTATTTT
CASRRNRGGDTQYF
>-|TRBV7-9|-|TRBJ1-1
TGTGCCAGCAGCTTAGCGCTTCCGGGGGGGACTGAAGCTTTCTTT
CASSLALPGGTEAFF
>-|TRBV18|once|TRBJ2-2
TGTGCCAGCTCCGCGTTTCGGGACACCGGGGAGCTGTTTTTT
CASSAFRDTGELFF
>-|TRBV27|-|TRBJ2-3
TGTGCCAGCAGACCGTTCGGCTCAGATACGCAGTATTTT
CASRPFGSDTQYF
>-|TRBV5-1|-|TRBJ2-5
TGCGCCAGCAGGCCGGGACAATTGGAGACCCAGTACTTC
CASRPGQLETQYF
>TRBD1|TRBV6-4|-|TRBJ1-2
TGTGCCAGCAGTGAACAGGGGACGTACGGCTACACCTTC
CASSEQGTYGYTF
>-|TRBV5-1|-|TRBJ2-3
TGCGCCAGCAGCTTGGCAACAGATACGCAGTATTTT
CASSLATDTQYF
>TRBD2|TRBV11-2|-|TRBJ2-1
TGTGCCAGCAGCTTTAGCGGGGGGTTAGTCAATGAGCAGTTCTTC
CASSFSGGLVNEQFF
>-|TRBV6-5|-|TRBJ1-2
TGTGCCAGCAGTCCCGGGGGATGGGGGTCGAATGGCTACACCTTC
CASSPGGWGSNGYTF
>TRBD1|TRBV13|-|TRBJ2-1
TGTGCCAGCAGCCTCTCCGGGGACAGGGCCCTAGAACAGTTCTTC
CASSLSGDRALEQFF
>-|TRBV6-6|-|TRBJ2-7
TGTGCCAGCAGCGAGAACTACGAGCAGTACTTC
CASSENYEQYF
>-|TRBV7-6|-|TRBJ2-3
TGTGCCAGCAGCTTATCGGCTACGGCGACACTTAGCACAGATACGCAGTATTTT
CASSLSATATLSTDTQYF
>-|TRBV27|-|TRBJ1-1
TGTGCCAGCACCTCCTGGGGGGGAAACACTGAAGCTTTCTTT
CASTSWGGNTEAFF
>-|TRBV4-1|-|TRBJ1-2
TGCGCCAGCAGCCAAGGCTACTATGGCTACACCTTC
CASSQGYYGYTF
>TRBD2|TRBV4-2|-|TRBJ2-1
TGTGCCAGCAGCCATCCTTCTAGCGGGGCCTACAATGAGCAGTTCTTC
CASSHPSSGAYNEQFF
>-|TRBV4-1|few|TRBJ1-5
TGCGCCAGCAGCCAAGCCCCAGCCCGGGGGCATCAGCCCCAGCATTTT
CASSQAPARGHQPQHF
>TRBD1|TRBV6-5|-|TRBJ2-1
TGTGCCAGCACCCCTGCAGGGGGTCGAAGTGAGCAGTTCTTC
CASTPAGGRSEQFF
>TRBD1|TRBV16|-|TRBJ1-2
TGTGCCAGCAGCCAATCGACAGGGAATGGCTACACCTTC
CASSQSTGNGYTF
>TRBD1|TRBV6-1|-|TRBJ1-5
TGTGCCGGACGGACAGGGGATCAGCCCCAGCATTTT
CAGRTGDQPQHF
>-|TRBV4-2|-|TRBJ2-5
TGTGCCAGCAGCCGCCCCGGAGAGACCCAGTACTTC
CASSRPGETQYF
>-|TRBV7-3|-|TRBJ2-5
TGTGCCAGCAGCTTAGGCGGGGCCTTTCAAGAGACCCAGTACTTC
CASSLGGAFQETQYF
>-|TRBV9|-|TRBJ1-1
TGTGCCAGCAGCGTAAATCCTATGACCTCAGGGAATGAAGCTTTCTTT
CASSVNPMTSGNEAFF
>-|TRBV4-1|-|TRBJ2-3
TGCGCCAGCAGCCAAGAGGGGGTTTCTAGCACAGATACGCAGTATTTT
CASSQEGVSSTDTQYF
>-|TRBV19|-|TRBJ1-2
TGTGCCAGTAAAACGGAGACCTCGGGTGGCTACACCTTC
CASKTETSGGYTF
>-|TRBV9|once|TRBJ1-4
TGTGCCAGCTCGGGTTCCCGCTTCCAACCCGAAAAACTGTTTTTT
CASSGSRFQPEKLFF
>TRBD1|TRBV6-5|-|TRBJ1-6
TGTGCCAGCAGTTACGCGGGACAGCGAAATTCACCCCTCCACTTT
CASSYAGQRNSPLHF
>-|TRBV5-5|-|TRBJ1-2
TGTGCCAGCAGCTTGGCGGCTAACTATGGCTACACCTTC
CASSLAANYGYTF
>-|TRBV19|-|TRBJ1-6
TGTGCCAGTAGTATGGGGGGAACGAACTCACCCCTCCACTTT
CASSMGGTNSPLHF
>-|TRBV9|-|TRBJ2-3
TGTGCCAGCAGCGTTTTGGGGGGACCCACAGATACGCAGTATTTT
CASSVLGGPTDTQYF
>-|TRBV6-4|-|TRBJ2-2
TGTGCCAGCAGTGTACAGCCTAACACCGGGGAGCTGTTTTTT
CASSVQPNTGELFF
>-|TRBV5-6|-|TRBJ2-3
TGTGCCAGCAGCTTGGGAGGTAGTGCGCAGTATTTT
CASSLGGSAQYF
>-|TRBV5-1|-|TRBJ1-2
TGCGCCAGCAGCGGGGGTGACGGCTATGGCTACACCTTC
CASSGGDGYGYTF
>-|TRBV11-3|-|TRBJ2-5
TGTGCCAGCAGCCCCCCGGGGCAGCCGGAGACCCAGTACTTC
CASSPPGQPETQYF
>-|TRBV5-1|-|TRBJ1-1
TGCGCCAGCAGCCCAACCTACGGGGCGGGGAACACTGAAGCTTTCTTT
CASSPTYGAGNTEAFF
>-|TRBV6-1|-|TRBJ2-1
TGTGCCAGCAGGGGACTGATCGAGCAGTTCTTC
CASRGLIEQFF
>-|TRBV7-8|-|TRBJ1-3
TGTGCCAGCAGCCTATTGGACGGAAACACCATATATTTT
CASSLLDGNTIYF
>-|TRBV6-1|-|TRBJ1-1
TGTGCCAGCAGTGAAATCGGGTGGTCTGAAGCTTTCTTT
CASSEIGWSEAFF
>-|TRBV11-2|-|TRBJ2-3
TGTGCCAGCAGCTTAAAGGGAGCGTACACAGATACGCAGTATTTT
CASSLKGAYTDTQYF
>-|TRBV7-2|-|TRBJ2-3
TGTGCCAGCAGCCGAATTAGCACAGATACGCAGTATTTT
CASSRISTDTQYF
>TRBD1|TRBV30|once|TRBJ2-7
TGTGCCTGGAGTCCCGGACAGGTCCCCTTCTACGAGCAGTACTTC
CAWSPGQVPFYEQYF
>-|TRBV7-8|-|TRBJ2-3
TGTGCCAGCAGCCCTCAGCCGCTGACCCCTACGCAGTATTTT
CASSPQPLTPTQYF
>-|TRBV7-7|-|TRBJ2-5
TGTGCTAGCAGCCGAGGGGGTTTCCAAGAGACCCAGTACTTC
CASSRGGFQETQYF
>TRBD1|TRBV5-1|-|TRBJ2-7
TGCGCCAGCAGCCCCCCCGGACAGGGGACCTACGAGCAGTACTTC
CASSPPGQGTYEQYF